This T cell receptor beta chain was sequenced for a study of T cells after yellow fever vaccination. The study, taken as a whole, reports: Reappearance after the booster was seen for most primary-vaccination clones, at 96% CD4 and roughly 90% CD8.

The CDR3 length is 12 residues. TCRdb re-called the 5' RACE reads with MiXCR, one entry per CDR3 protein. The data hold tens of thousands of distinct CDR3 sequences, with approximately 6.5% observed a single time. This clonotype was recorded at least ten times. Antigen unknown. V is TRBV21-1 and J is TRBJ1-1. TRBV21-1 is flagged as a pseudogene. The sample was CD8+ T cells sorted from PBMCs, taken less than 6 days after the first yellow fever vaccination. The sequence was obtained from a man between 18 and 35 years old who received the YFV17D yellow fever vaccine. As DNA, the CDR3 is TGTGCCAGCAGCAAAGGGGGCACTGAAGCTTTCTTT. Translating gives CASSKGGTEAFF.